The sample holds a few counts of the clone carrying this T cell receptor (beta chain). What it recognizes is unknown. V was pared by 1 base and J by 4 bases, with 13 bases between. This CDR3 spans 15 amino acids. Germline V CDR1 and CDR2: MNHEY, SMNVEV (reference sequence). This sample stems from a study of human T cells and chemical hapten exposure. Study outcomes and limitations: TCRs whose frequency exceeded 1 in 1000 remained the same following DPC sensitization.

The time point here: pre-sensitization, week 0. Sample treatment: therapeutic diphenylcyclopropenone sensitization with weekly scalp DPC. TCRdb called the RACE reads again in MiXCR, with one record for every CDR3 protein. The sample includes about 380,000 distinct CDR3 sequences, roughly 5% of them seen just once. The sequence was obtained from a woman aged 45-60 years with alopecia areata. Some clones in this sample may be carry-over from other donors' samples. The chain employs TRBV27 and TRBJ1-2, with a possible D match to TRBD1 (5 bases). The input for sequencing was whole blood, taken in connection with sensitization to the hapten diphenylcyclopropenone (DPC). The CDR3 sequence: CASSLLSGTVYGYTF. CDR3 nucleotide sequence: TGTGCCAGCAGTTTATTAAGTGGGACGGTCTATGGCTACACCTTC.